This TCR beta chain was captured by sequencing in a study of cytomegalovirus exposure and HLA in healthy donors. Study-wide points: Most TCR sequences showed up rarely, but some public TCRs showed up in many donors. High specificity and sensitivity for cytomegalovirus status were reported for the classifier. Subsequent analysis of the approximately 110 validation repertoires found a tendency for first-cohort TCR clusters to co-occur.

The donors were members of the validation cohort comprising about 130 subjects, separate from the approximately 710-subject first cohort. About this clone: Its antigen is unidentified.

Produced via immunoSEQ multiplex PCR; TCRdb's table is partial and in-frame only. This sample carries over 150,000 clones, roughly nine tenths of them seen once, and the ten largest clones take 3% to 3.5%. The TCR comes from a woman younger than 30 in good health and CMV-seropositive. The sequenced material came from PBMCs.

CDR3 protein: CASSLASSGTATNEKLFF. CDR3 DNA: TGCGCCAGCAGCTTGGCCTCGTCGGGGACAGCGACTAATGAAAAACTGTTTTTT. J is TRBJ1-4 and V is TRBV5-1; 7 bases are shared with TRBD1. V shed 0 bases and J 2 bases; nucleotides not matched to a gene: 10. Germline loops: CDR1 SGHRS, CDR2 YFSETQ. The CDR3 contains 18 residues.